This entry is about one T cell receptor beta chain. This sample was included in a study of OX40 agonist ivuxolimab in advanced cancers. The overall study: In this cohort, patients received ivuxolimab, an agonistic anti-OX40 (CD134) antibody. Prior anti-PD-1, anti-PD-L1 or anti-CTLA-4 therapy was allowed; around 43% had some.

The germline V gene has CDR1 MNHNS and CDR2 SASEGT. Trimming cost V 3 bases and J 10 bases, with 13 bases left between them. CDR3 length: 13 amino acids. TCRdb's copy holds only in-frame clones and misses some; the assay was immunoSEQ multiplex PCR. The sample has around 56,000 clones, 65% to 85% seen once. The chain recombines TRBV6-1 with TRBJ2-1; no clear D. The sequence was collected from an adult with an advanced solid tumor such as melanoma, head and neck, liver or kidney cancer. The material sequenced was CD4+ or CD8+ T cells sorted from blood, taken in a trial of the OX40 agonist ivuxolimab. The CDR3, as DNA: TGTGCCAGCAGTGACTCGGTAAACTCCGAGCAGTTCTTC. This translates into CASSDSVNSEQFF.